A selection of T cell receptor beta chains follows, all from one sample in a study of blood T cell repertoires in COVID-19. Sequencing used immunoSEQ multiplex PCR; TCRdb keeps in-frame clones, though not all of them. Among more than 95,000 clones listed, about nine tenths were seen once. Sequencing input: peripheral blood. The source is a human donor in a cohort sampled during active COVID-19. CDR3s include the opening cysteine and the closing phenylalanine or tryptophan. D genes are given only for firm matches. For some rows the clone size is stated as once, few or many, or as a class when expanded; others skip it.

>.|TRBV14|TRBJ1-4|TRBD1
CASSPGTGTEKLFF
TGTGCCAGCAGTCCCGGGACAGGGACTGAAAAACTGTTTTTT
>.|TRBV5-1|TRBJ2-7|TRBD1
CASRGQGSSYEQYF
TGCGCCAGCAGGGGACAGGGAAGCTCCTACGAGCAGTACTTC
>.|TRBV6-2/TRBV6-3|TRBJ1-4|.
CASSYSGEKLFF
TGTGCCAGCAGTTACTCCGGGGAAAAACTGTTTTTT
>.|TRBV5-1|TRBJ2-1|TRBD1
CASSLDRGYNEQFF
TGCGCCAGCAGCTTGGACAGGGGCTACAATGAGCAGTTCTTC
>.|TRBV29-1|TRBJ2-3|TRBD2
CSAQTSGGSTDTQYF
TGCAGCGCCCAGACTAGCGGGGGTAGCACAGATACGCAGTATTTT
>few|TRBV7-9|TRBJ2-2|.
CASSGRRALNTGELFF
TGTGCCAGCAGCGGACGCAGGGCCCTGAACACCGGGGAGCTGTTTTTT
>once|TRBV6-6|TRBJ2-7|TRBD2
CASTRGGTYEQYF
TGTGCCAGCACCCGCGGGGGAACCTACGAGCAGTACTTC
>.|TRBV9|TRBJ2-5|.
CASSLRGDREETQYF
TGTGCCAGCAGCCTGAGGGGGGACAGAGAAGAGACCCAGTACTTC
>.|TRBV18|TRBJ2-7|TRBD2
CASSPPSSGSTYEQYF
TGTGCCAGCTCACCACCGTCTAGCGGGAGTACCTACGAGCAGTACTTC
>.|TRBV27|TRBJ2-2|TRBD1
CASSWAGGAGTGELFF
TGTGCCAGCAGTTGGGCAGGGGGCGCGGGCACCGGGGAGCTGTTTTTT
>.|TRBV13|TRBJ2-7|TRBD1
CASSLRQGTHEQYF
TGTGCCAGCAGCTTAAGACAGGGAACGCACGAGCAGTACTTC
>.|TRBV3-1/TRBV3-2|TRBJ2-7|TRBD2
CASRPGLAGVYEQYF
TGTGCCAGCAGGCCGGGACTAGCGGGAGTCTACGAGCAGTACTTC
>.|TRBV19|TRBJ1-2|.
CASSQGGQPFYGYTF
TGTGCCAGTAGTCAAGGGGGACAACCTTTCTATGGCTACACCTTC
>.|TRBV11-3|TRBJ2-1|TRBD2
CASSLVPLGIAGTYNEQFF
TGTGCCAGCAGCTTAGTCCCGCTGGGGATAGCGGGCACTTACAATGAGCAGTTCTTC
>.|TRBV11-1|TRBJ1-1|.
CASSLPKRGTEAFF
TGTGCCAGCAGCTTACCCAAACGGGGCACTGAAGCTTTCTTT
>.|TRBV5-1|TRBJ2-1|TRBD1
CASSRSGTANEQFF
TGCGCCAGCAGCAGGTCCGGGACAGCAAATGAGCAGTTCTTC
>once|TRBV12-3/TRBV12-4|TRBJ2-2|TRBD1
CASLGQGPGELFF
TGTGCCAGCCTGGGACAGGGGCCCGGGGAGCTGTTTTTT
>.|TRBV7-8|TRBJ1-2|TRBD1
CASTGDRVRYGYTF
TGTGCCAGCACCGGGGACAGGGTACGCTATGGCTACACCTTC
>.|TRBV5-6|TRBJ2-7|TRBD1
CASSPGTGDGTYEQYF
TGTGCCAGCAGCCCCGGGACAGGGGATGGAACCTACGAGCAGTACTTC
>.|TRBV19|TRBJ2-1|TRBD2
CASSMVGLAGVNEQFF
TGTGCCAGTAGTATGGTCGGACTAGCGGGGGTGAATGAGCAGTTCTTC